This TCR beta chain came from a study of blood T cell repertoires in COVID-19. About the study: The analysed material was cDNA or gDNA that came from T cells, B-cell-depleted T cells, or PBMCs.

Profiled with immunoSEQ multiplex PCR; TCRdb holds only in-frame clones, not every one. This table has roughly 27,000 clones, roughly 87% appearing once. This CDR3 contains 15 residues. Germline trimming cut 5 bases from V and 8 bases from J; bases unmatched to any gene: 9. CDR1 is SGHVS and CDR2 is FQNEAQ in the germline V gene. This sequence was found in a human donor in a cohort sampled during active COVID-19. The chain couples TRBV7-8 to TRBJ2-1; 10 bases are a match to TRBD2. Source material: peripheral blood. CDR3 sequence: CASSRSGGAVYEQFF. CDR3 DNA: TGTGCCAGCAGCCGAAGCGGGGGGGCAGTATATGAGCAGTTCTTC.